One and the same sample provided the 18 T cell receptor beta chains below, sequenced in a study of spatial heterogeneity in lung cancer. Findings of the study overall: Tumor mutation count correlated with how many alpha and beta TCRs expanded intratumorally.

TCRdb re-analysed the 5' RACE reads in MiXCR, keeping a single row per CDR3 protein. Found here are some 10,000 distinct CDR3 sequences, about 12% of them singletons; the top ten hold around 12%. Time point of the sample: sample taken at primary tumor resection. Antigen specificity for these receptors is unknown. The source was lung tumor tissue, collected at surgery. All receptors come from a female donor with early-stage non-small cell lung cancer.

J is TRBJ1-3 and V is TRBV7-9; TRBD1 matches 8 bases. The CDR3 loop spans 19 amino acids. Per germline, CDR1 SEHNR and CDR2 FQNEAQ (reference sequence). V lost 2 bases to trimming and J lost 0 bases; unmatched junction nucleotides: 12. The DNA for the CDR3 is TGTGCCAGCAGCTTAATTAGAGTCCTGGGGACAGGCTCTGGAAACACCATATATTTT. Its protein product is CASSLIRVLGTGSGNTIYF.

This clonotype appeared many times. The chain employs TRBV2 and TRBJ2-5, with 8 bases matching TRBD2. After removal of 3 bases from V and 4 bases from J, the junction contained 7 bases not matched to a gene. CDR3 length: 15 residues. CDR1 and CDR2 from the germline V gene are SNHLY and FYNNEI. As DNA, the CDR3 is TGTGCCAGCAGTGAGAGGTCGGGGGGGCGAGAGACCCAGTACTTC. The encoded protein is CASSERSGGRETQYF.

This clonotype appeared many times. The chain combines TRBV13 with TRBJ1-6; 7 positions match TRBD1. CDR3 length: 14 amino acids. Trimming took 4 bases from V and 7 from J; bases not matched to a gene: 4. CDR1 PRHDT and CDR2 FYEKMQ come from the germline V gene (reference sequence). CDR3 DNA: TGTGCCAGCAGCTCCGGACAGGCGAATTCACCCCTCCACTTT. This sequence encodes CASSSGQANSPLHF.

This clonotype was picked up many times. The chain joins TRBV4-3 to TRBJ1-2; 8 positions agree with TRBD1. The J segment lost 14 bases and the V segment lost 2 bases, leaving 13 bases of the junction unmatched. Germline lookup yields CDR1 LGHNA and CDR2 YSLEER. CDR3 length: 14 residues. CDR3 sequence: CASSQSRTGLGKTF. The CDR3 DNA reads TGCGCCAGCAGCCAAAGCCGGACAGGGTTAGGCAAGACCTTC.

Ten or more counts support this clonotype. V and J are TRBV4-2 and TRBJ2-5; 10 bases align to TRBD2. Looked up from germline, CDR1 is LGHNA and CDR2 is YNFKEQ. V was clipped by 3 bases and J by 7 bases; unmatched bases: 8. This CDR3 has 15 residues. The CDR3 sequence: CASSQTSGQGTTQYF. The DNA for the CDR3 is TGTGCCAGCAGCCAGACTAGCGGGCAGGGAACGACCCAGTACTTC.

This clonotype was recorded many times. The V gene is TRBV11-2, the J gene TRBJ2-1; 16 nucleotides match TRBD2. CDR1 is SGHAT, CDR2 FQNNGV, per germline. This CDR3 region has 18 residues. Trimming took 4 bases from V and 9 from J; bases not matched to a gene: 12. The CDR3 bases are TGTGCCAGCAGCTCCGTCCCGGGACTAGCGGGGGGGCCAGGTGAGCAGTTCTTC. Translating gives CASSSVPGLAGGPGEQFF.

This clonotype was observed many times. The chain has TRBV7-3 and TRBJ2-1; maybe TRBD2 (5 bases). V dropped 5 bases and J dropped 2 bases, with 13 bases sitting between them. CDR1 and CDR2 (germline): SGHTA, FQGTGA. There are 15 residues in the CDR3. The CDR3, as DNA: TGTGCCAGCAGCCCTGAATCCGGGGCCTACAATGAGCAGTTCTTC. The encoded protein is CASSPESGAYNEQFF.

This clonotype has ten or more counts. V is TRBV10-3 and J is TRBJ2-7; the D call may be TRBD1 or TRBD2 (7 bases each). The CDR3 runs to 15 residues. Trimming stripped 6 bases from V and 6 bases from J, with 21 bases between. Germline values: CDR1 ENHRY, CDR2 SYGVKD. Written as DNA, the CDR3 is TGTGCCATCAGCCAGGGGGGGACAAACAGGGCCGAGCAGTACTTC. Amino acids: CAISQGGTNRAEQYF.

This clonotype is medium-sized (0.01 to 0.1%) within its sample. This rearrangement joins TRBV7-2 to TRBJ1-6; the D gene is possibly TRBD1 (5 bases). There are 16 residues in the CDR3. V lost 2 bases, J lost 5 bases, and 13 bases lay in between. The germline gives CDR1 SGHTA, CDR2 FQGNSA. The CDR3 here is CASSLRSGTNNSPLHF. The CDR3 DNA is TGTGCCAGCAGCTTAAGGTCCGGGACTAATAATTCACCCCTCCACTTT.

This clonotype was seen repeatedly, ten times or more. The genes are TRBV20-1 and TRBJ2-2; D remains ambiguous. CDR1 is DFQATT, CDR2 SNEGSKA, per germline (reference sequence). This CDR3 is built from 14 residues. Trimming removed 4 bases from V and 4 bases from J, with 13 bases in between. CDR3 sequence (DNA): TGCAGTGCTAAGCCGTCCGGGTCCACCGGGGAGCTGTTTTTT. This gives the protein CSAKPSGSTGELFF.

This clonotype was picked up a small number of times. This sequence joins TRBV4-3 and TRBJ2-1, with 7 bases aligning to TRBD2. This CDR3 has 15 amino acids. The V gene end was trimmed by 2 bases and the J gene end by 3 bases; junction bases not matched to a gene: 4. Germline assignment: CDR1 LGHNA and CDR2 YSLEER. CDR3 nucleotides: TGCGCCAGCAGCCAAATCCGCGGGAGCTACAATGAGCAGTTCTTC. Translated, it gives CASSQIRGSYNEQFF.

This clonotype ranks as medium-sized. The chain joins TRBV6-5 to TRBJ1-2, with a tentative D call TRBD1 (6 bases). This CDR3 contains 13 residues. The V and J ends lost 8 bases and 3 bases respectively, with 13 bases between them. Germline V gene lookup returns CDR1 MNHEY and CDR2 SVGAGI. CDR3 DNA: TGTGCCAGCTCCCAGGGGAGTGACTATGGCTACACCTTC. Translating gives CASSQGSDYGYTF.

Ten or more counts support this clonotype. Here the CDR3 DNA reads TGTGCCAGCAGCTTAGCACTTCTGCACTTGGATACGCAGTATTTT. The encoded protein is CASSLALLHLDTQYF. The chain couples TRBV7-2 to TRBJ2-3; D is undetermined. The V gene lost 0 bases and the J gene lost 6 bases, with 13 bases spanning the gap. The CDR3 runs 15 residues. Germline-derived CDR1 and CDR2 are SGHTA and FQGNSA.

The V and J genes are TRBV20-1 and TRBJ2-3; 10 bases match TRBD2. With 3 bases clipped from V and 1 base from J, the junction kept 4 bases outside the gene matches. Per the germline V gene, CDR1 is DFQATT and CDR2 is SNEGSKA (reference sequence). This CDR3 is built from 15 residues. This CDR3 is CSARDTSGGTDTQYF. DNA for the CDR3: TGCAGTGCTAGGGATACTAGCGGGGGCACAGATACGCAGTATTTT.

The sample holds many counts of this clonotype. V and J are TRBV7-2 and TRBJ2-3; maybe TRBD2 (6 bases). Germline values: CDR1 SGHTA, CDR2 FQGNSA. Trimming left V 2 bases short and J 3 bases short, with 9 bases between. This CDR3 region has 14 residues. For the CDR3, the DNA is TGTGCCAGCAGCTTAATGGGGGGTACAGATACGCAGTATTTT. Its translation: CASSLMGGTDTQYF.

This clonotype came up many times. The chain is built from TRBV30 and TRBJ2-7; D not resolved. This CDR3 has 13 residues. Trimming took 3 bases from V and 0 from J, leaving 9 bases between them. CDR1 is GTSNPN and CDR2 is SVGIG in the germline V gene (reference sequence). The CDR3 DNA follows: TGTGCCTGGAGCGGACGGAACTCCTACGAGCAGTACTTC. It codes for CAWSGRNSYEQYF.

This clonotype was observed at least ten times. The chain is built from TRBV4-1 and TRBJ2-7; 13 bases align to TRBD2. CDR1 MGHRA and CDR2 YSYEKL come from the germline V gene. Trimming cost V 1 base and J 4 bases; bases outside gene matches: 4. The CDR3 totals 16 residues. In DNA, the CDR3 is TGCGCCAGCAGCCAAGTCGGGACTAGCGGGGTGTACGAGCAGTACTTC. Protein sequence: CASSQVGTSGVYEQYF.

Sample share makes this clonotype medium-sized. The chain joins TRBV12-3 or TRBV12-4 to TRBJ2-7; D ambiguous. The CDR3 loop spans 16 amino acids. V was pared by 5 bases and J by 3 bases, with 20 bases between. DNA of the CDR3: TGTGCCAGCAGTCCCGGTGGGCGTGGCCCCTTCTACGAGCAGTACTTC. Translated: CASSPGGRGPFYEQYF.